The sequence of this T cell receptor beta chain was determined in a study of cytomegalovirus exposure and HLA in healthy donors. Overall study results and limits: It was taken for granted in presence/absence analyses that sequencing depth across donors was roughly uniform. Among donors in an Asian-associated ancestry cluster, a later analysis reportedly found fewer N-insertions than the roughly 610-donor mean. Other equally common chains were less clonally expanded than HLA-associated TCR beta chains, a later analysis showed. Rarity marked most TCR sequences, yet some public TCRs occurred in many donors.

This clone occurred once. Antigen unknown. This PCR relied on a set of 60 Vbeta primers and 13 Jbeta primers. Profiling relied on immunoSEQ multiplex PCR, and the TCRdb table lists in-frame clones only, not all of them. Here the sample spans 90,000 to 100,000 clones, around 69% being singletons. The V gene's germline CDR1 is GTSNPN and CDR2 SVGIG (reference sequence). This CDR3 is 11 amino acids long. V was trimmed by 1 base and J by 14 bases, leaving 12 bases between them. This chain links TRBV30 with TRBJ1-3, with D possibly TRBD1 on 5 matching bases. The source is a man under 40 in good health and CMV-seronegative. Sequenced: PBMCs. The CDR3 nucleotides read TGTGCCTGGAGTGACCTTCACAGGTTATATTTT. Protein sequence: CAWSDLHRLYF.